Below, one T cell receptor beta chain is given with its context. Its antigen is as yet unknown. The source of the sample is a study of Ad26.COV2.S vaccination and SARS-CoV-2 variants. Measured with immunoSEQ multiplex PCR; TCRdb has only the in-frame clones, and not every one. The sample consists of approximately 340,000 clones, about 92% of them appearing once. Overall study findings and caveats: Vaccine recipients and placebo recipients showed similar non-spike TCR breadth. Reportedly, after vaccination the spike-specific CD8+ and CD4+ T cell responses displayed substantial breadth. The TCR-based breadth and depth measures might underestimate overall T cell responses.

Per germline, CDR1 SGHAT and CDR2 FQNNGV. The CDR3 runs to 14 residues. Trimming took off 0 bases at V and 6 bases at J, with 10 bases between the two ends. The rearrangement links TRBV11-2 to TRBJ2-3; tentative D call: TRBD2 (5 bases). The TCR sequence derives from a human donor who had recovered from COVID-19. The sequences come from peripheral blood, collected after recovery from COVID-19. CDR3 sequence (DNA): TGTGCCAGCAGCTTAGACGGGAAGGGTGATACGCAGTATTTT. Protein: CASSLDGKGDTQYF.